This T cell receptor beta chain emerged from a study of blood T cell repertoires in COVID-19. Turning to the study itself: Spain, Italy and the United States supplied samples that represented acute and convalescent COVID-19.

The CDR3 is made up of 15 amino acids. CDR1 and CDR2 from the germline V gene are SGHNT and YENEEA. V shed 6 bases and J shed 4 bases, with 17 bases lying between them. Here immunoSEQ multiplex PCR was the method, and the copy in TCRdb shows in-frame clones only, minus some. The sample shows over 150,000 clones, approximately 86% of them seen only once. Input material: peripheral blood. The chain couples TRBV11-3 to TRBJ2-3; weak D call: TRBD2 (6 bases). The sequence derives from a man between 60 and 70 years old with COVID-19, enrolled during active disease. CDR3 sequence: CASRRDSRGSDTQYF. In DNA, the CDR3 is TGTGCCAGCAGACGGGACTCCCGTGGCTCAGATACGCAGTATTTT.